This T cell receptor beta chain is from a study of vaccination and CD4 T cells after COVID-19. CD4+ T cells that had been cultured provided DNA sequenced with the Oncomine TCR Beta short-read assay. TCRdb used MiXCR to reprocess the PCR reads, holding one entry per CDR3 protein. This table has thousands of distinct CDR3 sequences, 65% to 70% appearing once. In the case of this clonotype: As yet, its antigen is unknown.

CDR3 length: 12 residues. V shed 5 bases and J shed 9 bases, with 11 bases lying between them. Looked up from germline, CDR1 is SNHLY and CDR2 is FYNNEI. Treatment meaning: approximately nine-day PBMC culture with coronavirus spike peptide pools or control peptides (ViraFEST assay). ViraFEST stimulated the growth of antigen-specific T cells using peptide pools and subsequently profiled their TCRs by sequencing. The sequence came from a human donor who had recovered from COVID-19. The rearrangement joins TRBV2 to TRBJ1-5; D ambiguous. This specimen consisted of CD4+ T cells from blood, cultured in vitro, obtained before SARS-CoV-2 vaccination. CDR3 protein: CASSTNKRPQHF. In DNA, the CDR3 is TGTGCCAGCAGTACGAATAAACGGCCCCAGCATTTT.